A selection of T cell receptor beta chains follows, all from one sample in a study of T cell responses to AZD1222 COVID-19 vaccine. This table comes from immunoSEQ multiplex PCR, and its TCRdb copy is limited to in-frame clones, with some not included. The data contain fewer than 120,000 clones, around 82% of them singletons. The sample here was peripheral blood, taken on day 0 of AZD1222 vaccination. The source is an adult in good health. Both conserved end residues are part of each CDR3. The D gene is left open where the match is weak. The listing skips clone size in some rows; elsewhere it reads once, few, many or a size class.

D gene: TRBD2; clone size: .; J gene: TRBJ2-3; V gene: TRBV3-1/TRBV3-2; CDR3 protein: CASSQRTSGGAQYF; CDR3 DNA: TGTGCCAGCAGCCAGAGGACTAGCGGGGGTGCGCAGTATTTT
D gene: .; clone size: .; J gene: TRBJ2-3; V gene: TRBV7-9; CDR3 protein: CASSLVGGTDTQYF; CDR3 DNA: TGTGCCAGCAGCTTAGTAGGGGGCACAGATACGCAGTATTTT
D gene: .; clone size: .; J gene: TRBJ2-1; V gene: TRBV14; CDR3 protein: CASSQVFGRLLYNEQFF; CDR3 DNA: TGTGCCAGCAGCCAAGTGTTTGGGAGACTACTCTACAATGAGCAGTTCTTC
D gene: .; clone size: .; J gene: TRBJ2-7; V gene: TRBV6-2/TRBV6-3; CDR3 protein: CASSSSGGVYEQYF; CDR3 DNA: .
D gene: TRBD2; clone size: few; J gene: TRBJ2-7; V gene: TRBV5-4; CDR3 protein: CASSFRGTSGGNEQYF; CDR3 DNA: TGTGCCAGCAGCTTCCGAGGGACTAGCGGGGGGAACGAGCAGTACTTC
D gene: .; clone size: .; J gene: TRBJ1-1; V gene: TRBV7-6; CDR3 protein: CASKGFKGTEAFF; CDR3 DNA: TGTGCCAGCAAGGGTTTCAAGGGGACTGAAGCTTTCTTT
D gene: TRBD1; clone size: .; J gene: TRBJ2-7; V gene: TRBV5-4; CDR3 protein: CASSLGLGQASYEQYF; CDR3 DNA: TGTGCCAGCAGCTTGGGTCTAGGACAGGCCTCCTACGAGCAGTACTTC
D gene: TRBD1; clone size: few; J gene: TRBJ2-7; V gene: TRBV6-5; CDR3 protein: CASSYSTGGGYEQYF; CDR3 DNA: TGTGCCAGCAGTTACAGTACAGGGGGCGGGTACGAGCAGTACTTC
D gene: .; clone size: .; J gene: TRBJ1-1; V gene: TRBV19; CDR3 protein: CASSTGGNTEAFF; CDR3 DNA: TGTGCCAGTAGTACAGGAGGGAACACTGAAGCTTTCTTT
D gene: TRBD1; clone size: .; J gene: TRBJ1-5; V gene: TRBV7-2; CDR3 protein: CASSPGQSTQPQHF; CDR3 DNA: TGTGCCAGCAGCCCGGGACAGAGCACTCAGCCCCAGCATTTT
D gene: .; clone size: .; J gene: TRBJ1-5; V gene: TRBV15; CDR3 protein: CATSRDRGVRGNQPQHF; CDR3 DNA: TGTGCCACCAGCAGAGATAGGGGGGTACGGGGCAATCAGCCCCAGCATTTT
D gene: .; clone size: .; J gene: TRBJ2-3; V gene: TRBV4-3; CDR3 protein: CASSRADWSTDTQYF; CDR3 DNA: TGCGCCAGCAGCCGGGCCGACTGGAGCACAGATACGCAGTATTTT
D gene: .; clone size: .; J gene: TRBJ2-5; V gene: TRBV7-7; CDR3 protein: CASSLGPTRTQYF; CDR3 DNA: TGTGCCAGCAGCTTGGGGCCCACTAGGACCCAGTACTTC